This T cell receptor beta chain stems from a study of blood T cells in healthy people across ages. General study results and limits: Naive CD4+ cells and diversity were both higher in long-lived donors than in aged donors.

Notes on this clonotype: Its antigen is not known. Germline is not matched at one junction end, which may reflect a read error.

Germline V gives CDR1 SQVTM, CDR2 ANQGSEA. The CDR3 length is 13 residues. Combining a sample-barcoded 5' primer with a J-beta primer mix, a second PCR ran for roughly 7 to 12 cycles. Unique molecular identifiers of 12 random nucleotides labeled each cDNA. Each CDR3 protein gets one entry after TCRdb re-called the 5' RACE reads with MiXCR. The sample yields hundreds of thousands of distinct CDR3 sequences, around a fifth seen once. The chain recombines TRBV29-1 with TRBJ2-3, with 11 nucleotides matching TRBD1. The clonotype comes from a man aged 65 to 85 in good health. Sequencing was done on a sample of blood. The CDR3 is CGVPGQGGDTQYF. The CDR3 DNA sequence: TGCGGCGTTCCGGGACAGGGGGGAGATACGCAGTATTTT.